Following are 27 T cell receptor beta chains from one sample sequenced in a study of shared clonotypes between healthy human individuals. TCRdb keeps only in-frame clones here, not all; method: immunoSEQ multiplex PCR. The data hold some 2.3 million clones, with 85% to 95% observed a single time. Sequencing was performed on naive CD4+ T cells from PBMCs. Subset meaning: CD45RA+ positively selected. The receptors shown here come from a man in his late teens or twenties in good health. Some clones in this sample may be carry-over from other donors' samples.

Comments on this clone: Other DNA variants within this sample encode the same CDR3. The rearrangement links TRBV5-1 to TRBJ1-1; no clear D. The V gene lost 1 base and the J gene lost 2 bases, with 6 bases spanning the gap. This CDR3 contains 13 residues. The germline gives CDR1 SGHRS, CDR2 YFSETQ. In nucleotides, the CDR3 is TGCGCCAGCAGCTTGACGGATAACACTGAAGCTTTCTTT. This codes for CASSLTDNTEAFF.

A word on this clone: Other DNA sequences in the sample encode the same CDR3. The rearrangement joins TRBV18 to TRBJ2-6; 11 bases are shared with TRBD1. Looked up from germline, CDR1 is KGHSH and CDR2 is LQKENI. The length of the CDR3 is 17 residues. V trimming: 3 bases; J trimming: 0 bases; junction bases outside the gene matches: 1. The CDR3 sequence is CASSPGQGASGANVLTF. The CDR3 DNA reads as TGTGCCAGCTCACCTGGACAGGGGGCCTCTGGGGCCAACGTCCTGACTTTC.

This clone appeared a few times. This chain joins TRBV7-9 and TRBJ1-1; D call uncertain. The CDR3 totals 13 residues. Germline lookup yields CDR1 SEHNR and CDR2 FQNEAQ (reference sequence). Trimming stripped 4 bases from V and 3 bases from J, with 9 bases between. The CDR3 loop reads CASSSHRDTEAFF. The CDR3 DNA sequence: TGTGCCAGCAGCTCCCACAGAGACACTGAAGCTTTCTTT.

The chain couples TRBV6-1 to TRBJ1-3; D not resolved. Per the germline V gene, CDR1 is MNHNS and CDR2 is SASEGT. The CDR3 is 15 amino acids. Deletions cut 2 bases from V and 0 bases from J, with 8 bases between. The CDR3: CASSERAFSGNTIYF. In DNA, the CDR3 is TGTGCCAGCAGTGAAAGGGCGTTCTCTGGAAACACCATATATTTT.

The J gene is TRBJ2-3, the V gene TRBV7-9, with TRBD2 as a possible D gene (5 bases). This CDR3 region has 15 residues. The germline gives CDR1 SEHNR, CDR2 FQNEAQ (reference sequence). V shed 1 base and J shed 3 bases, with 11 bases lying between them. CDR3 bases: TGTGCCAGCAGCTTAGGTGGCCCGGGGACAGATACGCAGTATTTT. Translated, it gives CASSLGGPGTDTQYF.

In regard to this clone: The same CDR3 also results from other DNA sequences found in this sample. The V and J genes are TRBV19 and TRBJ2-1, with D possibly TRBD2 on 5 matching bases. Germline CDR1 is LNHDA and CDR2 is SQIVND (reference sequence). Trimming took off 6 bases at V and 4 bases at J, with 13 bases between the two ends. The CDR3 extends over 14 amino acids. The CDR3 spells CASSPGGSYNEQFF. CDR3 DNA: TGTGCCAGTAGCCCCGGAGGCAGTTACAATGAGCAGTTCTTC.

The rearrangement links TRBV28 to TRBJ2-1; weak D call: TRBD2 (6 bases). Germline values: CDR1 MDHEN, CDR2 SYDVKM. CDR3 size: 13 residues. Trimming stripped 1 base from V and 10 bases from J, with 11 bases between. In DNA, the CDR3 is TGTGCCAGCAGTTTATACGGTGCGGGAGAGCAGTTCTTC. Its translation: CASSLYGAGEQFF.

This clone was found once. This chain connects TRBV15 to TRBJ2-6; D might be TRBD1 (5 bases). Trimming shortened V by 3 bases and J by 0 bases, and 15 bases separated the two germline ends. Looked up from germline, CDR1 is LNHNV and CDR2 is YYDKDF (reference sequence). This CDR3 has 18 amino acids. For the CDR3, the DNA is TGTGCCACCAGCAGCTTCTTTTTCGACAGCTCTGGGGCCAACGTCCTGACTTTC. Translating gives CATSSFFFDSSGANVLTF.

The chain employs TRBV6-6 and TRBJ2-7; D may be TRBD1 or TRBD2 (5 bases each). Trimming removed 3 bases at V and 0 bases at J, with 9 bases between. CDR1 is MNHNY and CDR2 is SVGAGI in the germline V gene (reference sequence). This CDR3 is built from 14 residues. CDR3 sequence: CASSYYGTSYEQYF. CDR3 coding DNA: TGTGCCAGCAGTTATTACGGGACCTCCTACGAGCAGTACTTC.

This clone was seen a few times. The genes are TRBV4-3 and TRBJ2-2; 7 bases align to TRBD1. Germline V gene lookup returns CDR1 LGHNA and CDR2 YSLEER. The CDR3 runs 14 residues. V was clipped by 4 bases and J by 3 bases; unmatched bases: 2. The CDR3 region has the DNA TGCGCCAGCAGCCCTGGACAGGACACCGGGGAGCTGTTTTTT. As protein: CASSPGQDTGELFF.

V gene TRBV19 combines with J gene TRBJ2-3; a weak D match, TRBD1 (5 bases). The V gene lost 5 bases and the J gene lost 3 bases, with 15 bases spanning the gap. CDR1 is LNHDA and CDR2 is SQIVND in the germline V gene (reference sequence). CDR3 length: 15 residues. The CDR3: CASSSKGQFTDTQYF. The CDR3 DNA is TGTGCCAGTAGTTCTAAGGGGCAATTTACAGATACGCAGTATTTT.

V usage is TRBV7-9 and J usage is TRBJ2-2; 9 bases map to TRBD2. Germline V gives CDR1 SEHNR, CDR2 FQNEAQ (reference sequence). The CDR3 is 17 residues long. V dropped 5 bases and J dropped 1; count of bases not matched to a gene: 8. CDR3 loop: CASSGRPLAGNTGELFF. CDR3 in DNA: TGTGCCAGCAGCGGAAGACCACTAGCGGGGAACACCGGGGAGCTGTTTTTT.

The V and J genes are TRBV28 and TRBJ2-1; 7 bases fit TRBD2. V lost 7 bases, J lost 3 bases, and 6 bases stayed unmatched. The germline CDR1 and CDR2 sequences are MDHEN and SYDVKM. The CDR3 is 14 amino acids. CDR3 loop: CASISERGYNEQFF. DNA for the CDR3: TGTGCCAGCATCTCGGAGCGGGGCTACAATGAGCAGTTCTTC.

The chain uses TRBV10-3 and TRBJ2-1; weak D call: TRBD2 (6 bases). CDR3 length: 14 amino acids. V shed 6 bases and J shed 5 bases, with 14 bases lying between them. Germline V gives CDR1 ENHRY, CDR2 SYGVKD. The CDR3 DNA is TGTGCCATCAGAAAAACTAGCACCGACAATGAGCAGTTCTTC. Its translation: CAIRKTSTDNEQFF.

This clone is a singleton in its sample. The chain has TRBV5-1 and TRBJ2-3, with TRBD2 identical over 7 bases. The CDR3 spans 14 residues. V was pared by 1 base and J by 2 bases, with 1 base of the junction left unmatched. Germline assignment: CDR1 SGHRS and CDR2 YFSETQ. Written as DNA, the CDR3 is TGCGCCAGCAGCTTGCTAGCGGACACAGATACGCAGTATTTT. Its translation is CASSLLADTDTQYF.

The chain carries TRBV5-4 and TRBJ2-7; 10 bases match TRBD2. V trimming: 2 bases; J trimming: 2 bases; junction bases outside the gene matches: 4. The germline gives CDR1 SGHNT, CDR2 YYREEE (reference sequence). This CDR3 has 15 amino acids. CDR3 sequence reads: CASSFSGRTTYEQYF. The CDR3, as DNA: TGTGCCAGCAGCTTTAGCGGGAGGACAACCTACGAGCAGTACTTC.

This chain connects TRBV19 to TRBJ1-5, with D perhaps matching TRBD1 (6 bases). This CDR3 contains 16 residues. Per the germline V gene, CDR1 is LNHDA and CDR2 is SQIVND (reference sequence). Trimming took 6 bases from V and 0 from J, leaving 15 bases between them. The CDR3 DNA reads TGTGCCAGTAGCCAACAGGGCGGTAATAGCAATCAGCCCCAGCATTTT. This gives the protein CASSQQGGNSNQPQHF.

This clone has only one observation. The chain links TRBV2 to TRBJ2-3; weak D call: TRBD1 (7 bases). V shed 7 bases and J shed 6 bases, with 14 bases lying between them. The CDR3 extends over 13 amino acids. CDR1 is SNHLY and CDR2 is FYNNEI in the germline V gene. This CDR3 is CASKRQGGDTQYF. As DNA, the CDR3 is TGTGCCAGCAAAAGACAGGGAGGCGATACGCAGTATTTT.

The chain couples TRBV7-2 to TRBJ2-7; the D gene is possibly TRBD2 (5 bases). The CDR3 contains 14 residues. Per the germline V gene, CDR1 is SGHTA and CDR2 is FQGNSA. V was cut by 7 bases and J by 5 bases, with 18 bases left in between. CDR3 sequence: CASTPEARRHEQYF. The CDR3 region has the DNA TGTGCCAGCACCCCGGAGGCCAGGCGGCACGAGCAGTACTTC.

The J gene is TRBJ1-1, the V gene TRBV2, with D hard to call. V lost 7 bases and J 0 bases, leaving 9 bases between the germline ends. The CDR3 has 13 residues. Germline V gene sequence: CDR1 SNHLY, CDR2 FYNNEI. The CDR3 spells CASIGEMNTEAFF. CDR3 DNA: TGTGCCAGCATTGGTGAAATGAACACTGAAGCTTTCTTT.

The chain uses TRBV25-1 and TRBJ1-1; D might be TRBD1 (5 bases). This CDR3 has 15 residues. CDR1 MGHDK and CDR2 SYGVNS come from the germline V gene. Between the trimmed V and J ends, which lost 0 bases and 1 base, there was a span of 9 bases. Here the CDR3 reads CASSEYGAPNTEAFF. The CDR3 DNA follows: TGTGCCAGCAGTGAATACGGGGCCCCGAACACTGAAGCTTTCTTT. The variable domain in full, with the rest retrieved from reference TRBV25-1 and TRBJ1-1, is EADIYQTPRYLVIGTGKKITLECSQTMGHDKMYWYQQDPGMELHLIHYSYGVNSTEKGDLSSESTVSRIRTEHFPLTLESARPSHTSQYLCASSEYGAPNTEAFFGQGTRLTVV.

The gene calls are TRBV7-8 and TRBJ1-5, with D uncertain. The germline V gene has CDR1 SGHVS and CDR2 FQNEAQ. V shed 2 bases and J shed 2 bases, with 13 bases lying between them. The CDR3 totals 16 residues. The CDR3 loop reads CASSLSLQARNQPQHF. As DNA, the CDR3 is TGTGCCAGCAGCTTATCTTTGCAGGCCCGCAATCAGCCCCAGCATTTT.

The chain combines TRBV4-1 with TRBJ2-5; 8 bases agree with TRBD1. Unmatched junction bases numbered 6, after V lost 1 base and J lost 2 bases. This CDR3 is built from 16 residues. Germline loops: CDR1 MGHRA, CDR2 YSYEKL. The CDR3 nucleotides are TGCGCCAGCAGCCAAGGGCGACAGGGGCGGCAAGAGACCCAGTACTTC. As protein: CASSQGRQGRQETQYF.

CDR3 amino acids: CASSLPAGDNNEQFF. The CDR3 coding sequence is TGTGCCAGCAGTTTACCTGCGGGAGATAACAATGAGCAGTTCTTC. The chain has TRBV27 and TRBJ2-1, with TRBD2 identical over 7 bases. CDR1 and CDR2 (germline): MNHEY, SMNVEV (reference sequence). This CDR3 contains 15 residues. The V and J ends lost 2 bases and 5 bases, in that order; junction bases with no gene match: 6.

The chain carries TRBV28 and TRBJ1-1; no clear D gene. Germline-derived CDR1 and CDR2 are MDHEN and SYDVKM. This CDR3 has 15 residues. With 2 bases removed from V and 5 bases from J, the gap between germline ends came to 15 bases. CDR3 nucleotide sequence: TGTGCCAGCAGTTTAAGGCGACCCCTGAGAACTGAAGCTTTCTTT. Amino acids: CASSLRRPLRTEAFF.

The table lists this clone with a count of one. The chain links TRBV15 to TRBJ1-2; maybe TRBD1 (6 bases). Germline loops: CDR1 LNHNV, CDR2 YYDKDF (reference sequence). This CDR3 contains 13 residues. Trimming shortened V by 3 bases and J by 7 bases, and 12 bases separated the two germline ends. CDR3 loop: CATSRQGWGGYTF. DNA for the CDR3: TGTGCCACCAGCAGGCAGGGGTGGGGTGGCTACACCTTC.

The chain combines TRBV6-5 with TRBJ2-1, with D uncertain. The germline V and J ends were trimmed by 3 bases and 9 bases, with 6 bases remaining between them. The CDR3 runs to 11 residues. In germline, CDR1 is MNHEY, CDR2 SVGAGI. CDR3 bases: TGTGCCAGCAGTTATAGGGTTGAGCAGTTCTTC. It yields the protein CASSYRVEQFF.